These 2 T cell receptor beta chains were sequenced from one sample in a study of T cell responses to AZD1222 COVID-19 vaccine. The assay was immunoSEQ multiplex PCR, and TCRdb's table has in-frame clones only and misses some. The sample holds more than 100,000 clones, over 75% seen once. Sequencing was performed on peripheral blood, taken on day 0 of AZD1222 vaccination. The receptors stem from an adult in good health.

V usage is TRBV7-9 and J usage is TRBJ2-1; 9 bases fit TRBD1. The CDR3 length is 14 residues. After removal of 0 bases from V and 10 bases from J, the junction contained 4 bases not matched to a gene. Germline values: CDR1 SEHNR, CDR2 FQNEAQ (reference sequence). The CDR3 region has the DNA TGTGCCAGCAGCTTAGCGGGACAGGGCGGGGAGCAGTTCTTC. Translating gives CASSLAGQGGEQFF.

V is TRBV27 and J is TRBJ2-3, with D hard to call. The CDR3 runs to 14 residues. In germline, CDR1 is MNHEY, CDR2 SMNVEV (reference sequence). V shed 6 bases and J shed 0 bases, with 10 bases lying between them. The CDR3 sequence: CASSSGFSTDTQYF. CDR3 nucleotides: TGTGCCAGCAGCTCGGGTTTCAGCACAGATACGCAGTATTTT.